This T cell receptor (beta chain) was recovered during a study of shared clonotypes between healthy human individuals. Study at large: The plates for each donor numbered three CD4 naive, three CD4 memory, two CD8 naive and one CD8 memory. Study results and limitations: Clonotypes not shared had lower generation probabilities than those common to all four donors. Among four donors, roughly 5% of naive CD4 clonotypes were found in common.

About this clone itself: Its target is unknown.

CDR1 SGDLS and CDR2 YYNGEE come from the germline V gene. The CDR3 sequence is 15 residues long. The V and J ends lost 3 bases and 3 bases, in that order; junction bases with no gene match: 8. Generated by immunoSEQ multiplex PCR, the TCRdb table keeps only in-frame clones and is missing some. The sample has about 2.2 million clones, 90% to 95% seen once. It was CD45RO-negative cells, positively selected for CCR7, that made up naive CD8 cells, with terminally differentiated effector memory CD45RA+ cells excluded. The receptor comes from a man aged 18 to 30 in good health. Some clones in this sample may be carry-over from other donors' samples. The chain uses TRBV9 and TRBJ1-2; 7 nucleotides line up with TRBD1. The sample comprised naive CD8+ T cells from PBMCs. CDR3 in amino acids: CASSAQGGRYYGYTF. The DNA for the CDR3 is TGTGCCAGCAGCGCCCAGGGGGGGCGTTACTATGGCTACACCTTC.